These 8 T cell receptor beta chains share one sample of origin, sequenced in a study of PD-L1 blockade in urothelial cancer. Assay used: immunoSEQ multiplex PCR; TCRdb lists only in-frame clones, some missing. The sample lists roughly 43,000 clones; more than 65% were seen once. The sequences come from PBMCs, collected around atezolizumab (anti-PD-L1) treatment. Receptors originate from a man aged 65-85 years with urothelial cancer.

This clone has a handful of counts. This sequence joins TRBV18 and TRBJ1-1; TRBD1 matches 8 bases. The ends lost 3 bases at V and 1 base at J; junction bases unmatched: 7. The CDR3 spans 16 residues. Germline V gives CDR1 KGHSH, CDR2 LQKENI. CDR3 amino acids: CASSPGLDRGNTEAFF. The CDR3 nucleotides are TGTGCCAGCTCACCCGGATTAGACAGGGGGAACACTGAAGCTTTCTTT.

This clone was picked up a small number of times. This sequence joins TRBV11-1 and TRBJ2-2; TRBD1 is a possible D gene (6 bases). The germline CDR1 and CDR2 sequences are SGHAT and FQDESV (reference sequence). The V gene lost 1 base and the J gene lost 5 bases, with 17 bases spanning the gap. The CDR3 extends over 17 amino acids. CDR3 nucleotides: TGTGCCAGCAGCTTAGAGCTTACAGGGAAAAGGACCGGGGAGCTGTTTTTT. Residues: CASSLELTGKRTGELFF.

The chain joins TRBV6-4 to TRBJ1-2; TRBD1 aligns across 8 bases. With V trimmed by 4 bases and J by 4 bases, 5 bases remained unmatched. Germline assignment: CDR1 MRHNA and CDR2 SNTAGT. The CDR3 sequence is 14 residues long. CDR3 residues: CASSVRGTGYGYTF. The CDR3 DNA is TGTGCCAGCAGTGTAAGGGGGACAGGCTATGGCTACACCTTC.

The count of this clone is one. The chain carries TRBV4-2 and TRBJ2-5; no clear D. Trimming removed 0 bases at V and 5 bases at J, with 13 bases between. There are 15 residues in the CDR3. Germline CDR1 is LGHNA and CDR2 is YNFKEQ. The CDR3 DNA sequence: TGTGCCAGCAGCCAAGATCCAGCGTCGGCTGAGACCCAGTACTTC. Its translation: CASSQDPASAETQYF.

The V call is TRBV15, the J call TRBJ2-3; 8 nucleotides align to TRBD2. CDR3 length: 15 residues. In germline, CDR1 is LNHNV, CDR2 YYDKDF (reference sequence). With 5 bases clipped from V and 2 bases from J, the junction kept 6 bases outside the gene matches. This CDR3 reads CATSPYGGDTDTQYF. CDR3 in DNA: TGTGCCACCAGCCCGTACGGGGGGGACACAGATACGCAGTATTTT. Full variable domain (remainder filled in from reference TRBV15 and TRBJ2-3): DAMVIQNPRYQVTQFGKPVTLSCSQTLNHNVMYWYQQKSSQAPKLLFHYYDKDFNNEADTPDNFQSRRPNTSFCFLDIRSPGLGDTAMYLCATSPYGGDTDTQYFGPGTRLTVL.

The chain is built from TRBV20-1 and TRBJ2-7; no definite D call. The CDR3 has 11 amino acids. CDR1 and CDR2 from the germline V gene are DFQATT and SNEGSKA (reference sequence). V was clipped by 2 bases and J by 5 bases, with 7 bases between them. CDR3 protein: CSARSDHEQYF. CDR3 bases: TGCAGTGCTAGAAGCGACCACGAGCAGTACTTC.

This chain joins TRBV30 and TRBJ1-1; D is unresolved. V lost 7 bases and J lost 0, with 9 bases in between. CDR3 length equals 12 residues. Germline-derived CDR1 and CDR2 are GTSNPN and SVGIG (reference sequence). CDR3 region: CALRRVNTEAFF. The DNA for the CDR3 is TGTGCCTTAAGGAGGGTGAACACTGAAGCTTTCTTT.

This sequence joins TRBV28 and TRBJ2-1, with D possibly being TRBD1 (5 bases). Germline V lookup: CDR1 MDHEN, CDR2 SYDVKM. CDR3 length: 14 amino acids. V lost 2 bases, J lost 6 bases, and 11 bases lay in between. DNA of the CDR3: TGTGCCAGCAGTTTAGACAGCTTGCCCAATGAGCAGTTCTTC. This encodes CASSLDSLPNEQFF. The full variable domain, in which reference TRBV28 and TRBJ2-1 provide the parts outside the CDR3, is DVKVTQSSRYLVKRTGEKVFLECVQDMDHENMFWYRQDPGLGLRLIYFSYDVKMKEKGDIPEGYSVSREKKERFSLILESASTNQTSMYLCASSLDSLPNEQFFGPGTRLTVL.